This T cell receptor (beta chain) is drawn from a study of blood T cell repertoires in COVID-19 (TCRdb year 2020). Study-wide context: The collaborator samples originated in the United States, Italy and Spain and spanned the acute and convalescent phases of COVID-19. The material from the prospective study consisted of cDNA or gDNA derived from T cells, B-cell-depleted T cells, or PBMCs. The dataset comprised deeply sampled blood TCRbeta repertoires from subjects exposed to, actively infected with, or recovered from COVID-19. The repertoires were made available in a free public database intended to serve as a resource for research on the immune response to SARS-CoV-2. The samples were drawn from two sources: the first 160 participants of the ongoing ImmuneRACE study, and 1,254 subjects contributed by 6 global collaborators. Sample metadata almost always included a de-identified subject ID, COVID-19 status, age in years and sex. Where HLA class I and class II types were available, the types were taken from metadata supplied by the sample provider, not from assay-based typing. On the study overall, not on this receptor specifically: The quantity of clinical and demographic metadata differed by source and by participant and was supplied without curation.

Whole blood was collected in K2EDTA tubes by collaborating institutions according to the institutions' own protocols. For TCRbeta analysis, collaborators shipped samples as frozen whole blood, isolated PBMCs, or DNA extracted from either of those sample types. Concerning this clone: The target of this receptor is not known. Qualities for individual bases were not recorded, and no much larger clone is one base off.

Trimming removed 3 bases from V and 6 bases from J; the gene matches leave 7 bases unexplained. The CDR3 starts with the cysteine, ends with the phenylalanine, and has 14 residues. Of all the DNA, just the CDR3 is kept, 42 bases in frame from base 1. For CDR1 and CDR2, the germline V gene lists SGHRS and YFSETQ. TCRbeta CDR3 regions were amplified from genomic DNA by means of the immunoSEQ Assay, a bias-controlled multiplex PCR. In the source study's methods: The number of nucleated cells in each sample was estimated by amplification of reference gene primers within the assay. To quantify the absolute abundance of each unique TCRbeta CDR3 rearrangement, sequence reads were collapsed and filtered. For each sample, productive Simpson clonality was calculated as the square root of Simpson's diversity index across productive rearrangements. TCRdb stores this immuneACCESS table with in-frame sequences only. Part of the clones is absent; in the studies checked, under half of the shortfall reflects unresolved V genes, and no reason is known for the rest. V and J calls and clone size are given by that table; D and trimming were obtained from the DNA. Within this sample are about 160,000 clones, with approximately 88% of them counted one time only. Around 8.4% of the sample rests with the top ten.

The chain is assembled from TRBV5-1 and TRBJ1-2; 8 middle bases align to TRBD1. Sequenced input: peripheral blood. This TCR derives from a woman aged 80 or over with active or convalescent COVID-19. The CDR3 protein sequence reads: CASSYGQGSNGYTF. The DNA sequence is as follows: TGCGCCAGCAGCTACGGACAGGGATCCAATGGCTACACCTTC. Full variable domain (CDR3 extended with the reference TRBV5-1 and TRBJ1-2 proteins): KAGVTQTPRYLIKTRGQQVTLSCSPISGHRSVSWYQQTPGQGLQFLFEYFSETQRNKGNFPGRFSGRQFSNSRSEMNVSTLELGDSALYLCASSYGQGSNGYTFGSGTRLTVV.